The TCR beta chain described here comes from a study of cytomegalovirus exposure and HLA in healthy donors. Study-wide results and caveats: Later analysis demonstrated an association between a missense DCLRE1C variant and TCR beta V- and J-gene trimming. Several of the most significant clusters were apparently associated with common viral pathogens in a later analysis. Apart from CMV serostatus, no immune exposure information was available.

The CDR3 sequence is 14 residues long. The V end was cut by 6 bases, the J end by 4 bases, with 12 bases between. Germline lookup yields CDR1 MNHEY and CDR2 SMNVEV (reference sequence). Concerning this clone itself: What it recognizes is unknown.

Primers: 60 Vbeta forward and 13 Jbeta reverse. The method was immunoSEQ multiplex PCR; TCRdb's version includes in-frame clones alone and lacks a portion of them. Of about 170,000 clones listed, roughly 71% were seen once; the top ten hold roughly 1.6%. The V and J genes are TRBV27 and TRBJ2-2; a weak D match, TRBD1 (6 bases). The sequence derives from a girl between 10 and 17 years old in good health and CMV-seronegative. Sequencing used PBMCs. The CDR3 nucleotides are TGTGCCAGCAGCCGACAGGTCCTCACCGGGGAGCTGTTTTTT. Protein sequence: CASSRQVLTGELFF.